The next 17 T cell receptor beta chains were all read from a single sample in a study of vaccination and CD4 T cells after COVID-19. The antigens for these receptors are not known. An Oncomine TCR Beta short-read assay was used to sequence the DNA from cultured CD4+ T cells. TCRdb itself ran the PCR reads through MiXCR, one entry per CDR3 protein. The sample carries around 3,000 distinct CDR3 sequences, roughly 28% recorded once. Treatment meaning: roughly ten-day PBMC culture with coronavirus spike peptide pools or control peptides (ViraFEST assay). The unexposed donor provided CD4+ T cells, which were taken before the COVID-19 pandemic (2011-2018). The material sequenced was CD4+ T cells from blood, cultured in vitro. These receptors were collected from a human donor in good health.

The V and J genes are TRBV6-1 and TRBJ2-3, with 10 bases lining up with TRBD2. The CDR3 spans 15 residues. Per germline, CDR1 MNHNS and CDR2 SASEGT. Trimming removed 6 bases from V and 5 bases from J; junction bases left unmatched: 8. The CDR3 loop is CASSRSGGPLDTQYF. CDR3 nucleotide sequence: TGTGCCAGCAGCCGTAGCGGGGGGCCATTAGATACGCAGTATTTT.

The J gene is TRBJ1-6, the V gene TRBV30; a weak D match, TRBD1 (6 bases). Trimming pared 4 bases from V and 10 bases from J, leaving 11 bases between. This CDR3 is built from 12 residues. Germline V CDR1 and CDR2: GTSNPN, SVGIG (reference sequence). The CDR3 region has the DNA TGTGCCTGGAAAACACAGGGATCACCCCTCCACTTT. This encodes CAWKTQGSPLHF.

This rearrangement joins TRBV19 to TRBJ2-2; a possible D gene is TRBD2 (6 bases). V gave up 7 bases and J gave up 0 bases, with 12 bases separating them. From germline, CDR1 is LNHDA and CDR2 SQIVND (reference sequence). The CDR3 has 15 residues. CDR3 protein: CASKDAGPNTGELFF. CDR3 nucleotides: TGTGCCAGTAAGGATGCGGGGCCGAACACCGGGGAGCTGTTTTTT.

The rearrangement joins TRBV6-2 or TRBV6-3 to TRBJ2-1, with 8 bases fitting TRBD2. The CDR3 is 14 amino acids. Trimming took 6 bases from V and 6 from J; bases not matched to a gene: 7. The germline CDR1 and CDR2 sequences are MNHEY and SVGEGT. The CDR3 nucleotides read TGTGCCAGCAGCCCGGGGGGGGGGCGCAATGAGCAGTTCTTC. It specifies CASSPGGGRNEQFF.

This clonotype was counted only a few times. V is TRBV20-1 and J is TRBJ2-3, with D possibly matching TRBD1 (7 bases). Deletions cut 1 base from V and 6 bases from J, with 14 bases between. The CDR3 consists of 14 residues. Per the germline V gene, CDR1 is DFQATT and CDR2 is SNEGSKA (reference sequence). CDR3 bases: TGCAGTGCTAGAGTACTGGCAGGGGGGGATACGCAGTATTTT. Residues: CSARVLAGGDTQYF.

This clonotype was picked up one time. V gene TRBV9 combines with J gene TRBJ1-2; D is ambiguous. The V gene lost 4 bases and the J gene lost 4 bases, with 14 bases spanning the gap. This CDR3 has 14 amino acids. Germline assignment: CDR1 SGDLS and CDR2 YYNGEE. The CDR3 DNA reads TGTGCCAGCAGCACCATGAGAGGCCCCTATGGCTACACCTTC. It specifies CASSTMRGPYGYTF.

The genes are TRBV7-9 and TRBJ2-1; possibly TRBD1 or TRBD2 for D (6 bases each). V was trimmed by 5 bases and J by 6 bases, leaving 17 bases between them. There are 15 residues in the CDR3. Germline V gene data show CDR1 as SEHNR and CDR2 as FQNEAQ (reference sequence). CDR3 sequence (DNA): TGTGCCAGCAGCCTGAAGGCGGGACACCTCAATGAGCAGTTCTTC. This translates into CASSLKAGHLNEQFF. The whole variable domain, filled in from reference TRBV7-9 and TRBJ2-1, reads DTGVSQNPRHKITKRGQNVTFRCDPISEHNRLYWYRQTLGQGPEFLTYFQNEAQLEKSRLLSDRFSAERPKGSFSTLEIQRTEQGDSAMYLCASSLKAGHLNEQFFGPGTRLTVL.

The chain couples TRBV12-3 or TRBV12-4 to TRBJ2-7; 9 nucleotides agree with TRBD1. Trimming took 6 bases from V and 4 from J; bases not matched to a gene: 13. This CDR3 is 16 amino acids long. CDR3 region: CASSPRTGDFRYEQYF. CDR3 nucleotides: TGTGCCAGCAGCCCCAGGACAGGGGATTTTCGGTACGAGCAGTACTTC.

This clonotype ranks as medium-sized. This chain joins TRBV6-5 and TRBJ1-2, with a possible D match to TRBD1 (5 bases). This CDR3 spans 15 amino acids. V was trimmed by 0 bases and J by 0 bases, leaving 8 bases between them. Germline V gene sequence: CDR1 MNHEY, CDR2 SVGAGI. CDR3 residues: CASSYSKTANYGYTF. The CDR3 DNA reads TGTGCCAGCAGTTACTCGAAGACAGCTAACTATGGCTACACCTTC.

V usage is TRBV7-9 and J usage is TRBJ1-6; 8 bases match TRBD1. The CDR3 is 17 residues long. The trim removed 4 bases at V and 10 bases at J, leaving 15 bases unmatched. The germline CDR1 and CDR2 sequences are SEHNR and FQNEAQ (reference sequence). CDR3 nucleotides: TGTGCCAGCAGCTCACACGAAAGACAGGGGCGGGAATCACCCCTCCACTTT. Translation: CASSSHERQGRESPLHF. Complete variable domain (other parts from reference TRBV7-9 and TRBJ1-6): DTGVSQNPRHKITKRGQNVTFRCDPISEHNRLYWYRQTLGQGPEFLTYFQNEAQLEKSRLLSDRFSAERPKGSFSTLEIQRTEQGDSAMYLCASSSHERQGRESPLHFGNGTRLTVT.

This clonotype occurred a few times. The chain has TRBV6-1 and TRBJ1-5; D remains ambiguous. The germline V gene has CDR1 MNHNS and CDR2 SASEGT. This CDR3 is built from 15 residues. The V end was cut by 6 bases, the J end by 1 base, with 13 bases between. Written as DNA, the CDR3 is TGTGCCAGCAGACTTACCGGACCGAGCAATCAGCCCCAGCATTTT. This codes for CASRLTGPSNQPQHF.

This clonotype turned up a few times. The chain carries TRBV20-1 and TRBJ2-3, with D possibly TRBD1 on 6 matching bases. The CDR3 totals 15 residues. Deletions cut 5 bases from V and 4 bases from J, with 19 bases between. Germline V gene lookup returns CDR1 DFQATT and CDR2 SNEGSKA (reference sequence). The CDR3 loop is CSAGGGIDWADTQYF. The CDR3 bases are TGCAGTGCTGGTGGGGGCATTGACTGGGCAGATACGCAGTATTTT.

The J gene is TRBJ2-4, the V gene TRBV6-4; D uncertain. CDR1 and CDR2 from the germline V gene are MRHNA and SNTAGT. The V gene lost 0 bases and the J gene lost 0 bases, with 9 bases spanning the gap. The CDR3 spans 16 residues. CDR3 sequence: CASSDSTGLAKNIQYF. The CDR3 nucleotides are TGTGCCAGCAGTGACTCGACCGGGCTAGCCAAAAACATTCAGTACTTC.

The chain recombines TRBV11-2 with TRBJ2-5, with TRBD2 identical over 10 bases. The CDR3 totals 16 residues. Germline CDR1 SGHAT, CDR2 FQNNGV. Trimming took 5 bases from V and 4 from J; bases not matched to a gene: 10. Here the CDR3 reads CASSTRSGGAPETQYF. In DNA form, the CDR3 reads TGTGCCAGCAGCACTAGGAGCGGGGGGGCCCCAGAGACCCAGTACTTC.

This clonotype showed up just a few times. The CDR3 spells CASRAGPLRDKQYF. CDR3 DNA sequence: TGTGCCAGCAGAGCGGGGCCCCTCCGCGATAAGCAGTACTTC. V gene TRBV6-1 combines with J gene TRBJ2-7, with 7 bases identical to TRBD2. The ends lost 6 bases at V and 8 bases at J; junction bases unmatched: 13. Germline loops: CDR1 MNHNS, CDR2 SASEGT. CDR3 length: 14 amino acids.

This clonotype was counted only a few times. This chain uses TRBV19 with TRBJ2-2; D could derive from TRBD1 or TRBD2 (5 bases each). The CDR3 is 15 residues long. Trimming took 6 bases from V and 0 from J, leaving 11 bases between them. CDR1 and CDR2 from the germline V gene are LNHDA and SQIVND (reference sequence). CDR3: CASSSGDANTGELFF. In DNA, the CDR3 is TGTGCCAGTAGCTCTGGGGACGCGAACACCGGGGAGCTGTTTTTT.

V usage is TRBV7-2 and J usage is TRBJ1-2, with TRBD1 as a possible D gene (5 bases). Germline loops: CDR1 SGHTA, CDR2 FQGNSA. The CDR3 sequence is 12 residues long. Between the trimmed V and J ends, which lost 5 bases and 8 bases, there was a span of 12 bases. CDR3 sequence: CASSPGQGGYTF. The CDR3 bases are TGTGCCAGCAGCCCCGGCCAGGGCGGCTACACCTTC.